This T cell receptor beta chain was retrieved from a study of T-cell reconstitution after alpha-beta-depleted transplantation in children. Looked up from germline, CDR1 is SGDLS and CDR2 is YYNGEE. The CDR3 covers 15 residues. V was pared by 2 bases and J by 2 bases, with 2 bases of the junction left unmatched. Preparation of the TCRbeta library used unique molecular identifiers. TCRdb passed the PCR reads through MiXCR, listing each CDR3 protein once. The sample includes around 600,000 distinct CDR3 sequences, roughly 10% of them seen just once. There are a few counts of this clonotype. This clonotype originated in a human donor who donated a stem cell graft to a child with acute myeloid leukemia. The gene calls are TRBV9 and TRBJ2-1, with 9 positions matching TRBD2. The sample was PBMCs from the stem cell graft donor, taken from the stem cell graft. CDR3 nucleotides: TGTGCCAGCAGCGTTCCTAGCGGGACCTACAATGAGCAGTTCTTC. The encoded protein is CASSVPSGTYNEQFF.